These T cell receptor beta chains were read from a single sample in a study of cytomegalovirus exposure and HLA in healthy donors. Profiling relied on immunoSEQ multiplex PCR, and the TCRdb table lists in-frame clones only, not all of them. This repertoire shows some 120,000 clones, about 80% found once; its top ten account for under 1.2%. The sequenced sample consisted of PBMCs. The receptors were sampled from a human donor in good health. Each CDR3 is given with its conserved first and last residue. Fields, in order: D gene, V gene, J gene, clone size, CDR3 DNA, CDR3 protein. A D gene is named only where the DNA matches it firmly. Only part of the rows carry a size: once, few, many, or a class if the clone is expanded.

d_call: TRBD1; v_call: TRBV7-2; j_call: TRBJ1-1; clone_size: .; cdr3_nt: TGTGCCAGCAGCCCCCTCCGAAGGGGGCGATCCACTGAAGCTTTCTTT; cdr3_aa: CASSPLRRGRSTEAFF
d_call: TRBD1; v_call: TRBV5-4; j_call: TRBJ2-1; clone_size: .; cdr3_nt: TGTGCCAGCAGCTTGGGAGGGGGCGGATACAATGAGCAGTTCTTC; cdr3_aa: CASSLGGGGYNEQFF
d_call: TRBD1; v_call: TRBV2; j_call: TRBJ1-3; clone_size: .; cdr3_nt: TGTGCCATACCCGGGACAGGGGGAAACACCATATATTTT; cdr3_aa: CAIPGTGGNTIYF
d_call: TRBD1; v_call: TRBV19; j_call: TRBJ1-5; clone_size: once; cdr3_nt: TGTGCCAGCGGACAGGCGACCAATCAGCCCCAGCATTTT; cdr3_aa: CASGQATNQPQHF
d_call: .; v_call: TRBV7-9; j_call: TRBJ1-2; clone_size: .; cdr3_nt: TGTGCCAGCAGCTTAGGGACAGATTATAACTATGGCTACACCTTC; cdr3_aa: CASSLGTDYNYGYTF
d_call: TRBD1; v_call: TRBV7-8; j_call: TRBJ2-7; clone_size: once; cdr3_nt: TGTGCCAGCAGCACAAGACAGGGTTACGAGCAGTACTTC; cdr3_aa: CASSTRQGYEQYF
d_call: .; v_call: TRBV18; j_call: TRBJ1-2; clone_size: once; cdr3_nt: TGTGCCAGCTCACCACCGTCCTCCAGTTATAACTATGGCTACACCTTC; cdr3_aa: CASSPPSSSYNYGYTF
d_call: .; v_call: TRBV2; j_call: TRBJ1-4; clone_size: .; cdr3_nt: TGTGCCAGCAGTGAAAGGCAGGAGGGCGAAAAACTGTTTTTT; cdr3_aa: CASSERQEGEKLFF
d_call: .; v_call: TRBV7-9; j_call: TRBJ2-7; clone_size: .; cdr3_nt: TGTGCCAGCAGCTTGGACAGAACCTCCTACGAGCAGTACTTC; cdr3_aa: CASSLDRTSYEQYF
d_call: .; v_call: TRBV7-9; j_call: TRBJ2-2; clone_size: .; cdr3_nt: TGTGCCAGCAGCTTAAGACAGGGACTGAACACCGGGGAGCTGTTTTTT; cdr3_aa: CASSLRQGLNTGELFF
d_call: TRBD1; v_call: TRBV7-9; j_call: TRBJ1-5; clone_size: .; cdr3_nt: TGTGCCAGCGGACAGGGGGCGACGTCAGATCAGCCCCAGCATTTT; cdr3_aa: CASGQGATSDQPQHF
d_call: .; v_call: TRBV5-6; j_call: TRBJ1-4; clone_size: many; cdr3_nt: TGTGCCAGCAGCCCTATTCCGGGAGCCCACGCAGAGGAAAAACTGTTTTTT; cdr3_aa: CASSPIPGAHAEEKLFF
d_call: .; v_call: TRBV6-1; j_call: TRBJ1-6; clone_size: .; cdr3_nt: TGTGCCAGCAGTGTCGGGGGGGGTGGCCACCTTACACCCCTCCACTTT; cdr3_aa: CASSVGGGGHLTPLHF
d_call: .; v_call: TRBV6-6; j_call: TRBJ1-6; clone_size: .; cdr3_nt: TGTGCCAGCAGTTACTCGAGCGGGACCCATAATTCACCCCTCCACTTT; cdr3_aa: CASSYSSGTHNSPLHF
d_call: .; v_call: TRBV27; j_call: TRBJ2-7; clone_size: .; cdr3_nt: TGTGCCAGCAGTTTCGGCAGGGAGGACGAGCAGTACTTC; cdr3_aa: CASSFGREDEQYF
d_call: .; v_call: TRBV9; j_call: TRBJ1-4; clone_size: .; cdr3_nt: TGTGCCAGCAGCCCGAAACAGGGAACTAATGAAAAACTGTTTTTT; cdr3_aa: CASSPKQGTNEKLFF
d_call: TRBD1; v_call: TRBV10-3; j_call: TRBJ2-5; clone_size: .; cdr3_nt: TGTGCCATCAGTGGGGCCTATAGGGGGCGTCAAGAGACCCAGTACTTC; cdr3_aa: CAISGAYRGRQETQYF
d_call: .; v_call: TRBV6-6; j_call: TRBJ1-1; clone_size: .; cdr3_nt: TGTGCCAGCAGTCCGAACTTAGGGGTACACACTGAAGCTTTCTTT; cdr3_aa: CASSPNLGVHTEAFF
d_call: TRBD1; v_call: TRBV19; j_call: TRBJ1-4; clone_size: .; cdr3_nt: TGTGCCAGTAGCAGACTGGACAGGATTGGTGGTGAAAAACTGTTTTTT; cdr3_aa: CASSRLDRIGGEKLFF
d_call: .; v_call: TRBV7-6; j_call: TRBJ2-3; clone_size: .; cdr3_nt: TGTGCCAGCAGTGTAAGAGGGGGAGTAAGCACAGATACGCAGTATTTT; cdr3_aa: CASSVRGGVSTDTQYF
d_call: TRBD1; v_call: TRBV15; j_call: TRBJ1-1; clone_size: .; cdr3_nt: TGTGCCACCAGCAGAGACGGGGGCCCTCTACAGGGGACTGAAGCTTTCTTT; cdr3_aa: CATSRDGGPLQGTEAFF
d_call: .; v_call: TRBV4-1; j_call: TRBJ2-1; clone_size: few; cdr3_nt: TGCGCCAGCAGCCAAGAAAGTCAGGGGGAGGCCTACAATGAGCAGTTCTTC; cdr3_aa: CASSQESQGEAYNEQFF